The sequence of this TCR beta chain was determined in a study of T-cell reconstitution after alpha-beta-depleted transplantation in children. The V gene's germline CDR1 is DFQATT and CDR2 SNEGSKA (reference sequence). The V gene end was trimmed by 3 bases and the J gene end by 5 bases; junction bases not matched to a gene: 5. The length of the CDR3 is 13 residues. This clonotype was counted a few times. Unique molecular identifiers were used to barcode this TCRbeta library. TCRdb itself ran the PCR reads through MiXCR, one entry per CDR3 protein. The data show some 490,000 distinct CDR3 sequences, 12% seen once.

The chain carries TRBV20-1 and TRBJ2-7; 9 nucleotides line up with TRBD1. Sequenced here: PBMCs from the stem cell graft donor, sampled from the stem cell graft. The source is a human donor who donated a stem cell graft to a child with combined immunodeficiency. DNA for the CDR3: TGCAGTGCTAGGGACAGGGGATTGCACGAGCAGTACTTC. It translates to CSARDRGLHEQYF.